Detailed here is one TCR beta chain. Allocation to cohorts depended on clinical history reported by the participants. Recovered status in Cohort 3 required two negative PCRs, clearance, or symptom resolution. The source of the sample is a study of blood T cell repertoires in COVID-19. At the level of the study: COVID-19 samples, acute and convalescent, were from the United States, Italy and Spain. T cells, B-cell-depleted T cells, or PBMCs supplied cDNA or gDNA.

This CDR3 is 14 amino acids long. Looked up from germline, CDR1 is GTSNPN and CDR2 is SVGIG (reference sequence). J was trimmed by 5 bases and V by 2 bases; bases with no gene match: 8. Measured with immunoSEQ multiplex PCR; TCRdb has only the in-frame clones, and not every one. The sample carries about 200,000 clones, approximately 90% recorded once. The genes are TRBV30 and TRBJ2-5, with TRBD2 identical over 7 bases. The clonotype comes from a man aged 25-45 years who had recovered from COVID-19. The sequencing input was PBMCs or T cells enriched from blood (not recorded which). CDR3 in DNA: TGTGCCTGGAGTCCACGGGGGGAGAGGGAGACCCAGTACTTC. As protein: CAWSPRGERETQYF.